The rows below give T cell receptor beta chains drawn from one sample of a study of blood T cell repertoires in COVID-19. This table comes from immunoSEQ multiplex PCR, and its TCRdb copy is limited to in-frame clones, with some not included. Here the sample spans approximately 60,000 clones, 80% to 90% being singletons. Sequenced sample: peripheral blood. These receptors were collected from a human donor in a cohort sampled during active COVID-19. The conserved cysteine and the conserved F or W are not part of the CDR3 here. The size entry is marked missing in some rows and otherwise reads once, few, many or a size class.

CDR3: ASSLDRGNTIY; J: TRBJ1-3; length: 11; V: TRBV12-3/TRBV12-4; size: .
CDR3: ASSAKGSTDTQY; J: TRBJ2-3; length: 12; V: TRBV5-4; size: .
CDR3: AIRITRDKGDNYGYT; J: TRBJ1-2; length: 15; V: TRBV10-3; size: .
CDR3: ASSYTGSSSGSEAF; J: TRBJ1-1; length: 14; V: TRBV7-2; size: .
CDR3: ASSLRDYPTLVKNIQY; J: TRBJ2-4; length: 16; V: TRBV6-2/TRBV6-3; size: .
CDR3: ASSPTSGRQY; J: TRBJ2-7; length: 10; V: TRBV6-5; size: once
CDR3: ARSMGTGCYEQY; J: TRBJ2-7; length: 12; V: TRBV5-3; size: .
CDR3: ASSLSGGETQY; J: TRBJ2-5; length: 11; V: TRBV5-4; size: .
CDR3: ASSLVWGPNQPQH; J: TRBJ1-5; length: 13; V: TRBV5-1; size: .
CDR3: ASSLGSGGYDTQY; J: TRBJ2-3; length: 13; V: TRBV5-4; size: .
CDR3: ASSLIGTGRAETQY; J: TRBJ2-5; length: 14; V: TRBV11-2; size: .
CDR3: ASSLSGTGTYEQY; J: TRBJ2-7; length: 13; V: TRBV27; size: .
CDR3: ASGTGGNTGELF; J: TRBJ2-2; length: 12; V: TRBV12-5; size: .
CDR3: ASSRGTGSTDTQY; J: TRBJ2-3; length: 13; V: TRBV6-6; size: .
CDR3: ASKRDRNYNEQF; J: TRBJ2-1; length: 12; V: TRBV2; size: .
CDR3: ASTPTSGRAPGEQF; J: TRBJ2-1; length: 14; V: TRBV3-1/TRBV3-2; size: .
CDR3: ASSSRVSSDNEQF; J: TRBJ2-1; length: 13; V: TRBV11-2; size: medium-sized
CDR3: ASSVQGKISPLH; J: TRBJ1-6; length: 12; V: TRBV19; size: .
CDR3: ASSRGGGGQEY; J: TRBJ2-7; length: 11; V: TRBV28; size: .
CDR3: ASSSLEGEDEQY; J: TRBJ2-7; length: 12; V: TRBV5-1; size: .
CDR3: ASSQSVGGHEQY; J: TRBJ2-7; length: 12; V: TRBV3-1/TRBV3-2; size: .
CDR3: ASSLGAGTTYNEQF; J: TRBJ2-1; length: 14; V: TRBV7-8; size: .
CDR3: ASSLNRLATDTQY; J: TRBJ2-3; length: 13; V: TRBV5-1; size: .
CDR3: ASSLDIAGSSTDTQY; J: TRBJ2-3; length: 15; V: TRBV7-6; size: .
CDR3: ASSWDRGQYEQY; J: TRBJ2-7; length: 12; V: TRBV6-5; size: once
CDR3: ASSRDRVTEAF; J: TRBJ1-1; length: 11; V: TRBV3-1/TRBV3-2; size: .
CDR3: ASSLEIAGAGEQF; J: TRBJ2-1; length: 13; V: TRBV7-2; size: .
CDR3: ASSISSLRAVNEKLF; J: TRBJ1-4; length: 15; V: TRBV19; size: few
CDR3: ASSRAQGVGEQY; J: TRBJ2-7; length: 12; V: TRBV5-1; size: few
CDR3: ATSRVSTIETQY; J: TRBJ2-5; length: 12; V: TRBV15; size: .
CDR3: ASSPETGGNYGYT; J: TRBJ1-2; length: 13; V: TRBV7-6; size: .
CDR3: SVLTGGSTEAF; J: TRBJ1-1; length: 11; V: TRBV29-1; size: .
CDR3: AISWTSGRGPYEQY; J: TRBJ2-7; length: 14; V: TRBV10-3; size: .
CDR3: ASSQDRGQGTSPLH; J: TRBJ1-6; length: 14; V: TRBV3-1/TRBV3-2; size: many
CDR3: ASSQGGNTGELF; J: TRBJ2-2; length: 12; V: TRBV14; size: .
CDR3: ASNPRWNSPLH; J: TRBJ1-6; length: 11; V: TRBV19; size: .
CDR3: ASTQYNEQF; J: TRBJ2-1; length: 9; V: TRBV12-3/TRBV12-4; size: .
CDR3: ASSLPGTSGPTQY; J: TRBJ2-3; length: 13; V: TRBV5-8; size: once
CDR3: ASSQRPPRQGAGGELF; J: TRBJ2-2; length: 16; V: TRBV4-1; size: few
CDR3: ASSETGGWTEAF; J: TRBJ1-1; length: 12; V: TRBV10-2; size: .
CDR3: ASSLGNSYEQY; J: TRBJ2-7; length: 11; V: TRBV5-6; size: few
CDR3: SASTWGQGTYEQY; J: TRBJ2-7; length: 13; V: TRBV20-1; size: .
CDR3: ASSSPDSPYGYT; J: TRBJ1-2; length: 12; V: TRBV5-4; size: .
CDR3: SARDRGGAF; J: TRBJ1-1; length: 9; V: TRBV20-1; size: once
CDR3: ASSPQGIGTDTQY; J: TRBJ2-3; length: 13; V: TRBV11-1; size: .
CDR3: ASSPPSGKEQY; J: TRBJ2-7; length: 11; V: TRBV27; size: .
CDR3: ASSFGRLGYNEQF; J: TRBJ2-1; length: 13; V: TRBV11-2; size: .
CDR3: ASSEWRGREQY; J: TRBJ2-7; length: 11; V: TRBV6-1; size: .
CDR3: ASSERLAGQGDTQY; J: TRBJ2-3; length: 14; V: TRBV2; size: .
CDR3: ASLKRGTYNEQF; J: TRBJ2-1; length: 12; V: TRBV5-4; size: .